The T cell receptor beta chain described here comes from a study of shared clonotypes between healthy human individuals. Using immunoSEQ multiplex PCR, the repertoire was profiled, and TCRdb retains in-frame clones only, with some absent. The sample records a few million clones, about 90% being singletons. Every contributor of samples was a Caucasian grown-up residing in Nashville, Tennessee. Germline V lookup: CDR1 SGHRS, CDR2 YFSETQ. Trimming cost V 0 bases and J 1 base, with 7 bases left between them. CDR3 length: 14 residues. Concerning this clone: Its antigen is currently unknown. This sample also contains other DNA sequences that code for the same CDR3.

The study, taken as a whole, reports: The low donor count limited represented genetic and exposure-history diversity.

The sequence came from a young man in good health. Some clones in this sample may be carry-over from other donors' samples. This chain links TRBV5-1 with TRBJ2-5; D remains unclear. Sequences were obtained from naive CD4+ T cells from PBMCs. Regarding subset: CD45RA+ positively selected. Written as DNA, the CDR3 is TGCGCCAGCAGCTTGGAAGGTTCCCAAGAGACCCAGTACTTC. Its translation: CASSLEGSQETQYF.